Presented here are 27 T cell receptor beta chains from one specimen sequenced in a study of CD8 T cells in Susac syndrome. Random hexamers primed reverse transcription of roughly 0.45 to 1 ug RNA. Each CDR3 protein gets one entry after TCRdb re-called the immunoSEQ multiplex PCR reads with MiXCR. The sample includes 400,000 or so distinct CDR3 sequences, 75% to 90% of them seen just once. The source material was CD8+ T cells from PBMCs. The source is a human donor with multiple sclerosis.

V gene TRBV3-1 combines with J gene TRBJ1-3; 8 bases align to TRBD1. The CDR3 is made up of 15 amino acids. Germline V gene data show CDR1 as LGHDT and CDR2 as YNNKEL (reference sequence). V dropped 3 bases and J dropped 0; count of bases not matched to a gene: 1. The CDR3 loop reads CASSQTGDSGNTIYF. CDR3 DNA: TGTGCCAGCAGCCAGACAGGGGACTCTGGAAACACCATATATTTT.

This clonotype was detected only a few times. This chain uses TRBV30 with TRBJ2-7, with 7 bases aligning to TRBD1. This CDR3 contains 12 residues. The J segment lost 6 bases and the V segment lost 4 bases, leaving 6 bases of the junction unmatched. Germline CDR1 is GTSNPN and CDR2 is SVGIG (reference sequence). The CDR3 nucleotides are TGTGCCTGGATCGAGGGGGCGGGCGAGCAGTACTTC. Its translation is CAWIEGAGEQYF. Filled out from reference TRBV30 and TRBJ2-7, the complete variable domain reads SQTIHQWPATLVQPVGSPLSLECTVEGTSNPNLYWYRQAAGRGLQLLFYSVGIGQISSEVPQNLSASRPQDRQFILSSKKLLLSDSGFYLCAWIEGAGEQYFGPGTRLTVT.

This rearrangement joins TRBV6-5 to TRBJ1-4, with 8 bases lining up with TRBD1. Germline V gives CDR1 MNHEY, CDR2 SVGAGI. Germline trimming cut 1 base from V and 6 bases from J; bases unmatched to any gene: 7. CDR3 size: 16 residues. The CDR3 DNA is TGTGCCAGCAGTTACTTGAGGGGGACAGGTCATGAAAAACTGTTTTTT. Protein product: CASSYLRGTGHEKLFF.

The rearrangement uses TRBV30 and TRBJ2-7; D may be TRBD1 (5 bases). From germline, CDR1 is GTSNPN and CDR2 SVGIG (reference sequence). The CDR3 extends over 13 amino acids. The ends were cut back, 3 bases at V and 0 bases at J, with 9 bases in the middle. This CDR3 is CAWSQGSSYEQYF. CDR3 DNA sequence: TGTGCCTGGAGCCAGGGCAGCTCCTACGAGCAGTACTTC. Together with reference TRBV30 and TRBJ2-7, the CDR3 gives the full variable domain: SQTIHQWPATLVQPVGSPLSLECTVEGTSNPNLYWYRQAAGRGLQLLFYSVGIGQISSEVPQNLSASRPQDRQFILSSKKLLLSDSGFYLCAWSQGSSYEQYFGPGTRLTVT.

The chain joins TRBV30 to TRBJ1-1; no firm D call. Trimming shortened V by 4 bases and J by 1 base, and 10 bases separated the two germline ends. CDR1 and CDR2 from the germline V gene are GTSNPN and SVGIG (reference sequence). This CDR3 spans 13 amino acids. This CDR3 is CAWKGAGNTEAFF. The CDR3, as DNA: TGTGCCTGGAAGGGCGCAGGGAACACTGAAGCTTTCTTT.

The chain carries TRBV19 and TRBJ2-3; D gene uncertain. From germline, CDR1 is LNHDA and CDR2 SQIVND (reference sequence). The CDR3 is 12 amino acids. V was cut by 3 bases and J by 10 bases, with 11 bases left in between. CDR3 DNA: TGTGCCAGTAGTATTCCAGACGCGGCGCAGTATTTT. It is translated as CASSIPDAAQYF.

The rearrangement links TRBV5-4 to TRBJ1-1, with TRBD1 as a possible D gene (5 bases). This CDR3 contains 14 residues. Per the germline V gene, CDR1 is SGHNT and CDR2 is YYREEE (reference sequence). V was trimmed by 4 bases and J by 0 bases, leaving 10 bases between them. The CDR3 is CASSEYRLNTEAFF. CDR3 nucleotides: TGTGCCAGCAGCGAGTACAGGCTGAACACTGAAGCTTTCTTT.

The genes are TRBV6-1 and TRBJ2-1; 11 nucleotides line up with TRBD2. There are 16 residues in the CDR3. Germline CDR1 is MNHNS and CDR2 is SASEGT. The junction had 11 bases not matched to a gene; V was cut back by 5 bases and J by 8 bases. Here the CDR3 reads CASSQISGGAMHEQFF. CDR3 DNA sequence: TGTGCCAGCAGTCAAATTAGCGGGGGGGCTATGCATGAGCAGTTCTTC.

V gene TRBV27 combines with J gene TRBJ2-3; D not certain. The V gene lost 3 bases and the J gene lost 1 base, with 14 bases spanning the gap. The CDR3 totals 16 residues. Germline values: CDR1 MNHEY, CDR2 SMNVEV (reference sequence). The DNA of the CDR3 is TGTGCCAGCAGTTTTTTCTCAAGTGAAGGCACAGATACGCAGTATTTT. Translation gives CASSFFSSEGTDTQYF.

This clonotype was seen ten or more times. One end of the junction does not line up with germline, which may come from a read error. This rearrangement joins TRBV5-1 to TRBJ1-1; D might be TRBD1 (6 bases). The length of the CDR3 is 13 residues. Germline CDR1 SGHRS, CDR2 YFSETQ. Written as DNA, the CDR3 is TGTGCCAGCAGCCTGACAGGGAACACTGAAGCTTTCTTT. Its translation: CASSLTGNTEAFF.

The V and J genes are TRBV10-3 and TRBJ2-7; D gene ambiguous. This CDR3 has 13 residues. V lost 0 bases and J 5 bases, leaving 8 bases between the germline ends. Germline CDR1 is ENHRY and CDR2 is SYGVKD. The CDR3 loop is CAISESPADEQYF. The DNA of the CDR3 is TGTGCCATCAGTGAGTCTCCGGCCGACGAGCAGTACTTC.

This rearrangement joins TRBV12-3 or TRBV12-4 to TRBJ1-1, with D unclear. This CDR3 has 13 residues. V lost 6 bases to trimming and J lost 5 bases, with 13 bases between them. The CDR3 loop is CASSTHLRTEAFF. CDR3 DNA: TGTGCCAGCAGCACACACTTGCGGACTGAAGCTTTCTTT.

DNA of the CDR3: TGTGCCAGCAGCATGTTCGACACCTATGGCTACACCTTC. Translating gives CASSMFDTYGYTF. The chain uses TRBV7-2 and TRBJ1-2; D uncertain. This CDR3 contains 13 residues. V shed 5 bases and J shed 4 bases, with 11 bases lying between them. Germline CDR1 and CDR2: SGHTA and FQGNSA.

The chain is built from TRBV6-6 and TRBJ2-1; 11 nucleotides match TRBD2. CDR1 and CDR2 (germline): MNHNY, SVGAGI (reference sequence). CDR3 length: 12 amino acids. V trimming: 4 bases; J trimming: 10 bases; junction bases outside the gene matches: 0. CDR3 bases: TGTGCCAGCAGTTCTAGCGGGGGGGAGCAGTTCTTC. This sequence encodes CASSSSGGEQFF.

CDR3 in DNA: TGTGCCAGCACCCCCTTAGGGGTCGAGCAGTTCTTC. Translation: CASTPLGVEQFF. This chain uses TRBV5-8 with TRBJ2-1, with D possibly TRBD1 on 5 matching bases. V lost 6 bases to trimming and J lost 10 bases, with 14 bases between them. Per the germline V gene, CDR1 is SGHTS and CDR2 is YDEGEE. The length of the CDR3 is 12 residues.

The chain combines TRBV12-3 or TRBV12-4 with TRBJ2-3; tentatively, D is TRBD1 (5 bases). CDR3 length: 14 residues. Trimming removed 4 bases at V and 1 base at J, with 9 bases between. CDR3 sequence (DNA): TGTGCCAGCAGTTGGGGCGGACGCACAGATACGCAGTATTTT. It translates to CASSWGGRTDTQYF.

This clonotype was counted once. The rearrangement links TRBV15 to TRBJ2-1; 9 bases align to TRBD2. The V and J ends lost 2 bases and 7 bases, in that order; junction bases with no gene match: 6. Germline V gene lookup returns CDR1 LNHNV and CDR2 YYDKDF (reference sequence). There are 15 residues in the CDR3. The CDR3 reads CATSRPSGDGNEQFF. The DNA for the CDR3 is TGTGCCACCAGCAGACCTAGCGGGGACGGAAATGAGCAGTTCTTC.

The chain has TRBV6-5 and TRBJ1-2, with TRBD1 matching over 9 bases. Losses at the gene ends were 11 bases for V and 8 bases for J; bases not matched to a gene: 9. Germline V gene lookup returns CDR1 MNHEY and CDR2 SVGAGI. This CDR3 contains 12 residues. The CDR3 loop is CACHDRGIGYTF. The CDR3, as DNA: TGTGCCTGCCATGACAGGGGGATAGGCTACACCTTC.

The chain links TRBV25-1 to TRBJ1-1, with no clear D. The CDR3 extends over 16 amino acids. V gave up 1 base and J gave up 0 bases, with 12 bases separating them. Looked up from germline, CDR1 is MGHDK and CDR2 is SYGVNS. DNA of the CDR3: TGTGCCAGCAGTGAATCGGCAGCCTCTATGAACACTGAAGCTTTCTTT. Encoded protein: CASSESAASMNTEAFF.

V gene TRBV27 combines with J gene TRBJ1-1; 7 positions agree with TRBD1. The V gene's germline CDR1 is MNHEY and CDR2 SMNVEV (reference sequence). The CDR3 is 12 residues long. The V segment lost 8 bases and the J segment 12 bases; nucleotides outside the gene matches: 12. CDR3 nucleotides: TGTGCCAGCGGGTTCGGAGGGGGCAAAACTTTCTTT. Amino acids: CASGFGGGKTFF.

The chain couples TRBV28 to TRBJ2-3; 12 bases are shared with TRBD2. CDR1 and CDR2 from the germline V gene are MDHEN and SYDVKM. Unmatched junction bases numbered 4, after V lost 3 bases and J lost 3 bases. There are 16 residues in the CDR3. The CDR3 bases are TGTGCCAGCAGTTTGTCTGGACTAGCGGGAACAGATACGCAGTATTTT. The encoded protein is CASSLSGLAGTDTQYF.

The CDR3, as DNA: TGTGCCAGCGAGGGACAGGGGCACTACGAGCAGTACTTC. It translates to CASEGQGHYEQYF. The chain combines TRBV7-9 with TRBJ2-7; 10 bases map to TRBD1. The CDR3 totals 13 residues. CDR1 and CDR2 from the germline V gene are SEHNR and FQNEAQ (reference sequence). Trimming took 8 bases from V and 3 from J; bases not matched to a gene: 4. Based on the CDR3 plus reference TRBV7-9 and TRBJ2-7, the full variable domain is DTGVSQNPRHKITKRGQNVTFRCDPISEHNRLYWYRQTLGQGPEFLTYFQNEAQLEKSRLLSDRFSAERPKGSFSTLEIQRTEQGDSAMYLCASEGQGHYEQYFGPGTRLTVT.

The rearrangement joins TRBV7-8 to TRBJ2-5; TRBD1 might be the D (6 bases). Germline lookup yields CDR1 SGHVS and CDR2 FQNEAQ. Trimming stripped 5 bases from V and 2 bases from J, with 9 bases between. This CDR3 is 13 amino acids long. As DNA, the CDR3 is TGTGCCAGCAGCGCGGACAGACAAGAGACCCAGTACTTC. It yields the protein CASSADRQETQYF.

The rearrangement joins TRBV4-1 to TRBJ2-7; D remains unclear. The V end lost 0 bases, the J end lost 2 bases, and 11 bases lay between the germline ends. This CDR3 contains 15 residues. Germline V gene lookup returns CDR1 MGHRA and CDR2 YSYEKL. CDR3 sequence (DNA): TGCGCCAGCAGCCAAGAAACGGCAGCAACCTACGAGCAGTACTTC. It yields the protein CASSQETAATYEQYF.

The chain joins TRBV14 to TRBJ2-5, with 15 bases that match TRBD2. The CDR3 consists of 16 residues. Losses at the gene ends were 3 bases for V and 3 bases for J; bases not matched to a gene: 2. Germline V gives CDR1 SGHDN, CDR2 FVKESK. Here the CDR3 reads CASSQWTSGREETQYF. As DNA, the CDR3 is TGTGCCAGCAGCCAGTGGACTAGCGGGAGGGAAGAGACCCAGTACTTC. The variable domain in full, with the rest retrieved from reference TRBV14 and TRBJ2-5, is EAGVTQFPSHSVIEKGQTVTLRCDPISGHDNLYWYRRVMGKEIKFLLHFVKESKQDESGMPNNRFLAERTGGTYSTLKVQPAELEDSGVYFCASSQWTSGREETQYFGPGTRLLVL.

This sequence joins TRBV27 and TRBJ2-7, with a tentative D call TRBD2 (5 bases). The CDR3 length is 14 residues. The germline V and J ends were trimmed by 3 bases and 3 bases, with 12 bases remaining between them. CDR1 and CDR2 from the germline V gene are MNHEY and SMNVEV (reference sequence). Here the CDR3 reads CASSFGRLFYEQYF. In DNA form, the CDR3 reads TGTGCCAGCAGTTTTGGGAGACTATTCTACGAGCAGTACTTC.

The CDR3 DNA sequence: TGTGCCAGCAGCCTAACCGAGGAAGGAGATACGCAGTATTTT. Encoded protein: CASSLTEEGDTQYF. The rearrangement uses TRBV5-6 and TRBJ2-3; the D is unclear. Germline V gene lookup returns CDR1 SGHDT and CDR2 YYEEEE. Between the trimmed V and J ends, which lost 4 bases and 5 bases, there was a span of 14 bases. The CDR3 contains 14 residues.